This entry is about one TCR beta chain. This clonotype was recorded once. Its binding antigen is unknown. Base qualities are not at hand, and no much larger clone is one base apart. One read represents weak support. Peripheral blood CD8+ and CD4+ T cells from healthy donors, Susac syndrome patients and multiple sclerosis patients were profiled by high-throughput TCR beta sequencing. Multiple sclerosis controls were treatment-naive patients with stable or active relapsing-remitting disease fulfilling revised McDonald criteria. Bulk CD8+ and CD4+ T cells were purified magnetically by negative isolation, whereas CD8+ TEMRA cells were enriched by FACS. Blood was drawn into EDTA tubes, processed within 24 hours, and PBMCs were isolated by density gradient centrifugation. PBMCs destined for TCR sequencing were cryopreserved in liquid nitrogen and later thawed in a 37 °C water bath. A purity of at least 90% was achieved for sorted or isolated CD4+, CD8+ and CD8+ TEMRA cells.

The record originates from a study of CD8 T cells in Susac syndrome (dated by TCRdb to about 2019). About the study as a whole: The study used repertoire sequencing to test whether antigen drove CD8+ T cell activation and differentiation in Susac syndrome. The study compared CD8+ T cell repertoire clonality among 12 healthy donors, about 14 Susac syndrome patients and some 16 multiple sclerosis patients.

Overall study results and their limits: The study acknowledged that relatively few individuals were included in the TCR sequencing and HLA analysis.

Spanning cysteine to phenylalanine, the CDR3 consists of 15 amino acids. Left in the record is the CDR3 DNA by itself, 45 bases read in frame from the first base. V is clipped by 4 bases and J by 1 base, and the sequence between their germline boundaries is 14 bases long. From the germline V gene, CDR1 is MGHRA and CDR2 is YSYEKL. RNA was extracted using the RNeasy kit, and about 0.45 to 1 ug of the RNA was reverse transcribed with random hexamers. TCR beta CDR3 regions were amplified with the immunoSEQ multiplex PCR assay covering 54 Vbeta and 13 Jbeta segments. To correct PCR amplification bias, a synthetic template baseline was used for both primer optimization and computational correction. From the authors' description of their analysis: Reads were annotated to V, D and J genes per IMGT and analyzed with immunoSEQ Analyzer, keeping only productive sequences. Clonality was computed as one minus Shannon entropy normalized by log2 of the number of productive unique sequences. For each patient and control, public and private clones were evaluated among the 100 most prevalent clones. A clone was defined as Susac-specific if it was absent from the healthy and MS cohorts, from approximately 980 published viral clones and from other ImmuneACCESS disease sequences. The public reads were run again by TCRdb, first through fastp at Q25 and then through MiXCR, and only productive beta chains were kept. Rows matching on CDR3 protein sequence are summarized as one entry with the most common DNA and genes. None of the V and J calls come from the authors' own analysis; TCRdb made them. This sample holds approximately 130,000 distinct CDR3 sequences; under 95% were observed only once. The ten largest account for about 0.25% of the sample.

The TCR was taken from a human donor with multiple sclerosis. This receptor chain uses TRBV4-1 and TRBJ2-7; TRBD2 is perhaps the D gene, given 5 matching bases. The sample consisted of CD8+ T cells from PBMCs. The CDR3 is CASSLYPGSSYEQYF. The DNA is TGCGCCAGCAGCCTGTATCCGGGGTCTTCCTACGAGCAGTACTTC.